These T cell receptor beta chains were read from a single sample in a study of vaccination and CD4 T cells after COVID-19. TCRdb re-derived calls from the PCR reads in MiXCR, one entry per CDR3 protein. The data hold roughly 9,200 distinct CDR3 sequences, with around 28% observed a single time. Their target antigens are unknown. The sequenced sample consisted of CD4+ T cells from blood, cultured in vitro. The receptors stem from a human donor in good health. Both conserved end residues are part of each CDR3. D genes are given only for firm matches. A clone size is listed for some rows: how often the clone was seen (once, few, many), or a class if it is expanded.

D gene	V gene	clone size	J gene	CDR3 protein	CDR3 DNA
TRBD2	TRBV6-4	.	TRBJ2-5	CASSPSTSGGQETQYF	TGTGCCAGCAGTCCCTCTACTAGCGGGGGCCAAGAGACCCAGTACTTC
TRBD2	TRBV6-5	few	TRBJ2-5	CASSSLPPGLMLETQYF	TGTGCCAGCAGTTCTTTACCTCCGGGACTAATGTTAGAGACCCAGTACTTC
.	TRBV9	few	TRBJ1-2	CASSVAPDTNYGYTF	TGTGCCAGCAGCGTAGCCCCAGACACTAACTATGGCTACACCTTC
TRBD1	TRBV2	.	TRBJ1-5	CASSEGQGPSWPQHF	TGTGCCAGCAGTGAAGGACAGGGGCCCAGTTGGCCCCAGCATTTT
.	TRBV20-1	.	TRBJ1-2	CSARESSDFVGYTF	TGCAGTGCTAGAGAAAGCTCCGATTTTGTTGGCTACACCTTC
.	TRBV20-1	medium-sized	TRBJ1-6	CSAFPLELYSPLHF	TGCAGTGCCTTCCCCCTGGAGCTGTATTCACCCCTCCACTTT
TRBD1	TRBV20-1	few	TRBJ1-2	CSAKQGAKGYTF	TGCAGTGCAAAACAGGGGGCAAAGGGCTACACCTTC
.	TRBV5-1	.	TRBJ2-3	CASSLGTGGDTQYF	TGCGCCAGCAGCTTGGGGACCGGAGGGGATACGCAGTATTTT
.	TRBV7-7	few	TRBJ2-5	CASSFLGRDETQYF	TGTGCTAGCAGCTTTTTGGGCAGGGACGAGACCCAGTACTTC
.	TRBV7-9	.	TRBJ2-7	CASSSTDRTPYEQYF	TGTGCCAGCAGCTCGACCGACAGGACCCCCTACGAGCAGTACTTC
.	TRBV29-1	.	TRBJ1-1	CSVEETRNTEAFF	TGCAGCGTTGAAGAGACTAGGAACACTGAAGCTTTCTTT
TRBD1	TRBV19	few	TRBJ2-3	CASSIRQGGTDTQYF	TGTGCCAGTAGCATTAGACAGGGGGGCACAGATACGCAGTATTTT
TRBD1	TRBV12-3/TRBV12-4	.	TRBJ1-1	CASRTTGGTEAFF	TGTGCCAGCAGAACCACAGGGGGCACTGAAGCTTTCTTT
.	TRBV24-1	.	TRBJ2-3	CATSSTDTQYF	TGTGCCACCAGTTCCACAGATACGCAGTATTTT
.	TRBV10-3	few	TRBJ1-5	CAISGTRGENQPQHF	TGTGCCATCAGTGGGACACGGGGTGAGAATCAGCCCCAGCATTTT
.	TRBV29-1	few	TRBJ1-2	CSVAPQWGSGYTF	TGCAGCGTTGCTCCTCAGTGGGGGTCTGGCTACACCTTC
TRBD1	TRBV29-1	few	TRBJ2-1	CSVPGTGVYNEQFF	TGCAGCGTCCCCGGGACAGGGGTTTACAATGAGCAGTTCTTC
.	TRBV7-2	few	TRBJ1-6	CASSLGFNSPLHF	TGTGCCAGCAGCTTAGGGTTTAATTCACCCCTCCACTTT
TRBD1	TRBV7-2	.	TRBJ2-6	CASSLGTGLGSGANVLTF	TGTGCCAGCAGCTTAGGGACAGGGCTTGGTTCTGGGGCCAACGTCCTGACTTTC
TRBD1	TRBV18	.	TRBJ1-5	CASRTGGELGQPQHF	TGTGCCAGCCGGACAGGGGGCGAGTTGGGTCAGCCCCAGCATTTT
.	TRBV7-6	.	TRBJ2-1	CASSLGLPGNEQFF	TGTGCCAGCAGCTTAGGACTCCCCGGCAATGAGCAGTTCTTC
TRBD2	TRBV20-1	few	TRBJ2-3	CSARGLAGADTQYF	TGCAGTGCTAGAGGACTAGCGGGAGCAGATACGCAGTATTTT
.	TRBV6-5	.	TRBJ2-7	CASSYSPGNGGLNEQYF	TGTGCCAGCAGTTACTCCCCGGGCAACGGGGGGCTAAACGAGCAGTACTTC
TRBD2	TRBV24-1	few	TRBJ2-7	CATSDRSSGRAGVDEQYF	TGTGCCACCAGTGATCGAAGTAGCGGGAGGGCCGGGGTAGACGAGCAGTACTTC
.	TRBV28	.	TRBJ1-2	CASGARQDPRLGYTF	TGTGCCAGCGGGGCCCGACAGGACCCCCGCCTAGGCTACACCTTC
.	TRBV2	few	TRBJ2-7	CASSEASFRSYEQYF	TGTGCCAGCAGTGAAGCCTCCTTCCGGTCCTACGAGCAGTACTTC
.	TRBV6-5	.	TRBJ1-2	CASSYDRVGGYTF	TGTGCCAGCAGTTATGATCGTGTGGGCGGCTACACCTTC
TRBD2	TRBV6-1	.	TRBJ2-3	CASSVDLSGGGTDTQYF	TGTGCCAGCAGTGTGGATCTTAGCGGGGGCGGCACAGATACGCAGTATTTT
TRBD1	TRBV30	.	TRBJ1-5	CAWSLTGFNQPQHF	TGTGCCTGGAGTCTGACAGGGTTTAATCAGCCCCAGCATTTT
TRBD2	TRBV6-5	.	TRBJ2-3	CASSSGTSQRDTQYF	TGTGCCAGCAGTTCCGGGACTAGCCAAAGAGATACGCAGTATTTT
.	TRBV6-1	medium-sized	TRBJ1-1	CASSDSLLAEAFF	TGTGCCAGCAGTGATTCACTGCTCGCTGAAGCTTTCTTT
TRBD2	TRBV19	.	TRBJ2-1	CASSIDVAGGFNEQFF	TGTGCCAGTAGTATAGACGTAGCGGGAGGGTTCAATGAGCAGTTCTTC
.	TRBV20-1	few	TRBJ2-5	CSARGRQGEGETQYF	TGCAGTGCTAGAGGTCGCCAGGGGGAGGGAGAGACCCAGTACTTC
TRBD1	TRBV7-9	few	TRBJ2-7	CASADRGPYEQYF	TGTGCCAGCGCTGACAGGGGGCCCTACGAGCAGTACTTC
TRBD1	TRBV12-3/TRBV12-4	.	TRBJ2-7	CASSYPTGGQYF	TGTGCCAGCAGTTATCCGACAGGGGGTCAGTACTTC
TRBD2	TRBV20-1	.	TRBJ2-1	CRGGLAGVGEQFF	TGCAGAGGGGGGCTAGCGGGAGTTGGCGAGCAGTTCTTC
.	TRBV19	few	TRBJ2-3	CASSIGLTTDTQYF	TGTGCCAGTAGTATCGGACTGACAACAGATACGCAGTATTTT
.	TRBV5-4	.	TRBJ1-2	CASSLGVGGAGYGYTF	TGTGCCAGCAGCTTGGGGGTCGGGGGCGCAGGCTATGGCTACACCTTC
.	TRBV6-1	.	TRBJ1-3	CASSEYGQSSGNTIYF	TGTGCCAGCAGTGAATATGGACAGAGCTCTGGAAACACCATATATTTT
TRBD1	TRBV7-2	.	TRBJ2-5	CASSLNPGQAQETQYF	TGTGCCAGCAGCCTAAACCCGGGACAGGCCCAAGAGACCCAGTACTTC
.	TRBV6-1	.	TRBJ2-7	CASSKLEDRTYEQYF	TGTGCCAGCAGTAAGTTAGAAGACAGAACCTACGAGCAGTACTTC
.	TRBV28	.	TRBJ1-1	CASSLSRWGRDQPEAFF	TGTGCCAGCAGTTTATCCCGTTGGGGCAGGGATCAACCTGAAGCTTTCTTT
.	TRBV7-9	few	TRBJ1-6	CASSHSLGRDSPLHF	TGTGCCAGCAGCCATAGTCTGGGCAGGGATTCACCCCTCCACTTT
.	TRBV6-2/TRBV6-3	few	TRBJ1-2	CASSYSDGRRSF	TGTGCCAGCAGTTACTCGGACGGAAGAAGATCCTTC
.	TRBV28	few	TRBJ1-6	CASRKGGNSPLHF	TGTGCCAGCAGAAAGGGCGGAAATTCACCCCTCCACTTT
.	TRBV28	medium-sized	TRBJ1-1	CASSPTVNTEAFF	TGTGCCAGCAGCCCGACAGTGAACACTGAAGCTTTCTTT
TRBD1	TRBV10-1	few	TRBJ1-5	CASQSPTGTGINQPQHF	TGCGCCAGCCAATCTCCCACCGGGACAGGGATTAATCAGCCCCAGCATTTT
TRBD2	TRBV27	few	TRBJ2-1	CASRGLAGSNEQFF	TGTGCCAGCAGAGGACTAGCGGGATCGAATGAGCAGTTCTTC
.	TRBV28	few	TRBJ1-1	CASSSHSGWNTEAFF	TGTGCCAGCAGTTCCCACAGTGGTTGGAACACTGAAGCTTTCTTT